The clone carrying this TCR beta chain was seen once. Its antigen remains unidentified. The sample comes from a study of siplizumab effects on memory and regulatory T cells. CDR1 and CDR2 (germline): LNHDA, SQIVND (reference sequence). Trimming stripped 1 base from V and 4 bases from J, with 10 bases between. This CDR3 contains 14 residues. Clones were read by immunoSEQ multiplex PCR, and TCRdb kept only the in-frame ones, dropping some. The sample has some 100,000 clones; around 90% are singletons. General study results and limits: Unstimulated subsets contained matches for only a minor fraction of alloreactive clones. Naive T cells seemed more diverse than memory cells and seemed major alloresponse contributors. Researchers did not confirm the suppressive function of proliferating Tregs from siplizumab cultures. Reactions containing siplizumab showed mappable alloreactive CD4+ clones averaging roughly 67% Treg-derived, versus about 27% in controls.

The chain has TRBV19 and TRBJ2-5; D gene ambiguous. The sequencing sample was made of CD4+ T cells sorted from blood. This TCR derives from a human donor in good health. Some clones in this sample may be carry-over from other donors' samples. The CDR3 coding sequence is TGTGCCAGTAGTATAGGGCCTATGGCAGAGACCCAGTACTTC. This codes for CASSIGPMAETQYF. Full variable domain (outside the CDR3, taken from reference TRBV19 and TRBJ2-5): DGGITQSPKYLFRKEGQNVTLSCEQNLNHDAMYWYRQDPGQGLRLIYYSQIVNDFQKGDIAEGYSVSREKKESFPLTVTSAQKNPTAFYLCASSIGPMAETQYFGPGTRLLVL.